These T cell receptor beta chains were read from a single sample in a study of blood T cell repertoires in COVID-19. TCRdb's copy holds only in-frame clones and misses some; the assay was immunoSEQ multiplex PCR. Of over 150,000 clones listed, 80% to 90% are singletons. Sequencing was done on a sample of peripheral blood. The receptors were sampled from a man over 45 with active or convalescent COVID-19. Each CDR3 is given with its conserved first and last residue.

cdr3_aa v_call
CASSELTGTGQSGNTIYF TRBV6-1
CASSHGQFIYNEQFF TRBV7-9
CSVRDRDYGYTF TRBV29-1
CASSPNDRSGNTIYF TRBV18
CASRGGVGKAFF TRBV9
CASSPGTVAYEQYF TRBV19
CASSSSGVNTEAFF TRBV19
CASSPWSGTEAFF TRBV9
CAWSLGQYSNQPQHF TRBV30
CASGDRGSTLHF TRBV2
CAWEGSGSNYGYTF TRBV30
CASSATSGVGNEQFF TRBV11-2
CASSYRVDREKLFF TRBV28
CASSFDTGGQGGELFF TRBV7-7
CASSLSEGVNEQYF TRBV27
CATGDSYGYTF TRBV24-1
CASSLPGLAGPYSVDEQFF TRBV7-9
CASSDSNSGSRNEQFF TRBV6-4
CASSRQGDSTDTQYF TRBV5-1
CASSQDRERGSYEQYF TRBV14
CASSLAASGGLYEQYF TRBV5-5
CASSPPVTTAYEQYF TRBV18
CASSYPGGQISGNTIYF TRBV6-2/TRBV6-3
CASSLDPGDYGYTF TRBV11-2
CASSFRQANTGELFF TRBV28
CASSPLPGTGYTF TRBV5-5
CASSLGGTASTDTQYF TRBV7-3
CASSIGPVPEKLFF TRBV19
CASSYSETREQYF TRBV6-6
CSVELALNTEAFF TRBV29-1
CASRLTSGRPNTQYF TRBV6-5
CASSQAYSSGYTF TRBV3-1/TRBV3-2
CAWSPPQGSEAFF TRBV30
CASSLDSGRETQYF TRBV11-2
CASSQVILAEEQYF TRBV4-1
CASSPTPTQGNQPQHF TRBV5-1
CAISEPLVAGELFF TRBV10-3
CASSHLGTVGRKLFF TRBV4-1
CASSLGEISNQPQHF TRBV7-2
CASSYLPRSGAFF TRBV6-5
CASNLGQGGGYTF TRBV6-6
CASSRGGEQETQYF TRBV11-3
CASSFGSGNADTQYF TRBV11-1
CASKKAGNNEQFF TRBV6-5
CASSQDMRGKPGYGYTF TRBV3-1/TRBV3-2
CASSYQVETQYF TRBV6-5
CSVAWGQNTEAFF TRBV29-1
CASSYRGGGLPGYTF TRBV6-5
CASSETTLGRTEAFF TRBV6-1
CASSSDRGRAEAFF TRBV27
CASSPGQGDNEQFF TRBV6-5
CASSFLAGGETQYF TRBV7-2
CASSPYGGLYEQYF TRBV18
CASSIYRGQGELFF TRBV6-5
CASSQSHQGYEQYF TRBV23-1
CASSLFGASGNTIYF TRBV5-6
CASSPTPYSNQPQHF TRBV19
CASSPRGFATNTGELFF TRBV19